This entry is about one T cell receptor (beta chain). Its antigen remains unknown. Template material for amplifying TCR beta CDR3 regions consisted of RNA transcripts. Using the HTBI primer set, a first-round RT-PCR was run on the TCR CDR3. TCRdb reanalysed the multiplex PCR reads using MiXCR and keeps one entry per CDR3 protein. The sample lists roughly 180,000 distinct CDR3 sequences, just under 9.5% occurring once. Exclusion of a patient resulted from uncontrolled infection, other autoimmune disease, pregnancy or lactation. This sample was taken from a study of T cells in Graves' hyperthyroidism and ophthalmopathy. On the study more broadly: Before treatment of any kind, peripheral blood was taken at initial diagnosis.

General study results and limits: Also found in blood were most expanded thyroid clonotypes above 0.001. Researchers report that a 13 V-J model separated ophthalmopathy from stable hyperthyroidism.

The V end lost 6 bases, the J end lost 2 bases, and 7 bases lay between the germline ends. The CDR3 has 12 amino acids. Germline CDR1 MGHDK, CDR2 SYGVNS. The chain recombines TRBV25-1 with TRBJ2-5; the D is unclear. The origin of this receptor is a woman aged 18-29 years with Graves' hyperthyroidism that later progressed to Graves' ophthalmopathy. The sample comprised blood. The CDR3 loop reads CASRIGQETQYF. The CDR3 DNA follows: TGTGCCAGCAGGATAGGGCAAGAGACCCAGTACTTC. Filled out from reference TRBV25-1 and TRBJ2-5, the complete variable domain reads EADIYQTPRYLVIGTGKKITLECSQTMGHDKMYWYQQDPGMELHLIHYSYGVNSTEKGDLSSESTVSRIRTEHFPLTLESARPSHTSQYLCASRIGQETQYFGPGTRLLVL.